This is a list of T cell receptor beta chains from one sample in a study of cytomegalovirus exposure and HLA in healthy donors. Sequencing was performed with immunoSEQ multiplex PCR; in TCRdb, only in-frame clones are kept and a portion is missing. The top ten hold approximately 10% of the sample, which has roughly 150,000 clones, about 80% seen once. The material sequenced was PBMCs. The source of these receptors is a young man in good health and CMV-seropositive. Both conserved end residues are part of each CDR3. D genes are given only for firm matches. Only some rows state a clone size, as once, few, many or a class for expanded clones.

J gene | clone size | V gene | D gene | CDR3 DNA | CDR3 protein
TRBJ2-7 | NA | TRBV7-6 | TRBD1 | TGTGCCAGCAGCCTCGGTCCCGGGACAGGGGGAGAGGAGCAGTACTTC | CASSLGPGTGGEEQYF
TRBJ2-1 | NA | TRBV7-6 | TRBD2 | TGTGCCAGCAGCTTAGAAGCGGGAGGGCCGAACTCCTACAATGAGCAGTTCTTC | CASSLEAGGPNSYNEQFF
TRBJ2-7 | NA | TRBV5-5 | TRBD1 | TGTGCCAGCAGCTTGGGGGCCGGGACAGGGTCCCACGAGCAGTACTTC | CASSLGAGTGSHEQYF
TRBJ2-7 | few | TRBV28 | NA | TGTGCCAGCAGTCACTCCTACGAGCAGTACTTC | CASSHSYEQYF
TRBJ2-3 | once | TRBV10-1 | NA | TGCGCCAGCAGTGAGTCGGATAGCAGGGCCTTTTTT | CASSESDSRAFF
TRBJ1-2 | NA | TRBV28 | NA | TGTGCCAGCAGGTATCCCTATGGCTACACCTTC | CASRYPYGYTF
TRBJ1-5 | NA | TRBV7-2 | NA | TGTGCCAGCCATAGGGAGGGGGGACCTCAGCCCCAGCATTTT | CASHREGGPQPQHF
TRBJ2-1 | NA | TRBV29-1 | TRBD1 | TGCAGCGCAACCGGGACAGGGGGCTGGGAGCAGTTCTTC | CSATGTGGWEQFF
TRBJ2-5 | NA | TRBV10-2 | TRBD1 | TGCGCCAGCATTGGACAGGGGGCAGGTGAGCAGTACTTC | CASIGQGAGEQYF
TRBJ1-5 | NA | TRBV6-6 | NA | TGTGCCAGCAGATTAGATAGCAATCAGCCCCAGCATTTT | CASRLDSNQPQHF
TRBJ1-5 | few | TRBV19 | TRBD1 | TGTGCCAGTAGCTACATACCGGGACAGATTTTTAATAGCAATCAGCCCCAGCATTTT | CASSYIPGQIFNSNQPQHF
TRBJ2-7 | NA | TRBV7-2 | TRBD1 | TGTGCCAGCAGCCCAGGGGCCCGGACAGGGCGCCGCGAGCAGTACTTC | CASSPGARTGRREQYF
TRBJ2-1 | NA | TRBV7-9 | TRBD2 | TGTGCCAGTTCCGGGGGGGCAGTCCCATTCTACAATGAGCAGTTCTTC | CASSGGAVPFYNEQFF
TRBJ2-4 | NA | TRBV7-3 | TRBD2 | TGTGCCAGCAGCTTAACAAGCGGGGGCCAAAACATTCAGTACTTC | CASSLTSGGQNIQYF
TRBJ2-2 | NA | TRBV23-1 | NA | TGCGCCAGCAGTCTTGGGCCCCACACCGGGGAGCTGTTTTTT | CASSLGPHTGELFF
TRBJ1-1 | few | TRBV19 | NA | TGTGCCAGTAGTGCACACTTACTAAACACTGAAGCTTTCTTT | CASSAHLLNTEAFF
TRBJ1-4 | NA | TRBV30 | NA | TGTGCCTGGAGTCTAAATGAAAAACTGTTTTTT | CAWSLNEKLFF
TRBJ2-7 | once | TRBV11-2 | NA | TGTGCCAGCAGCTTAAGCCCGGTATACGAGCAGTACTTC | CASSLSPVYEQYF
TRBJ2-7 | NA | TRBV6-5 | NA | TGTGCCAGCAGTTACTCGCACAGGTCCTACGAGCAGTACTTC | CASSYSHRSYEQYF
TRBJ2-7 | NA | TRBV18 | TRBD2 | TGTGCCAGCGCGACTAGCGGACTTTACGAGCAGTACTTC | CASATSGLYEQYF
TRBJ1-2 | NA | TRBV5-1 | NA | TGCGCCAGCAGCTTGGAGACAGACTACTATGGCTACACCTTC | CASSLETDYYGYTF
TRBJ1-1 | few | TRBV4-3 | NA | TGCGCCAGCAGCCAAGGACTTCTCACTGAAGCTTTCTTT | CASSQGLLTEAFF
TRBJ1-1 | NA | TRBV10-1 | NA | TGCGCCAGCGGTGGAGCGGGGCAGGCTGAAGCTTTCTTT | CASGGAGQAEAFF
TRBJ1-3 | NA | TRBV5-4 | NA | TGTGCCAGCAGCCTGGGGAGGGGAAACACCATATATTTT | CASSLGRGNTIYF
TRBJ1-2 | NA | TRBV29-1 | NA | TGCAGCGTTGAACAAGGGGATCAAGGCTACACCTTC | CSVEQGDQGYTF
TRBJ2-2 | NA | TRBV6-6 | NA | TGTGCCAGCAGTTTGCCGGAGGGCCATATCGGGGAGCTGTTTTTT | CASSLPEGHIGELFF
TRBJ1-3 | NA | TRBV6-1 | TRBD1 | TGTGCCAGCAGTGAAACAGGGGCTGTACACACCATATATTTT | CASSETGAVHTIYF
TRBJ2-7 | NA | TRBV29-1 | TRBD1 | TGCAGCGTTGTTCCGGGACAGGGGGCGGACGAGCAGTACTTC | CSVVPGQGADEQYF
TRBJ2-1 | NA | TRBV7-9 | NA | TGTGCCAGCAGCTTAGCCTTAAGGGAGCATAATGAGCAGTTCTTC | CASSLALREHNEQFF
TRBJ1-2 | NA | TRBV4-1 | TRBD1 | TGCGCCAGCAGCCAAGGGTCCGGGACAGGGATCTATGGCTACACCTTC | CASSQGSGTGIYGYTF
TRBJ2-5 | NA | TRBV28 | TRBD1 | TGTGCCAGCAGTTTCAAAGGGGGCATAGATCAAGAGACCCAGTACTTC | CASSFKGGIDQETQYF
TRBJ1-2 | NA | TRBV27 | NA | TGTGCCAGCAGTGCATCGGGACACCCCAACTCTAACTATGGCTACACCTTC | CASSASGHPNSNYGYTF
TRBJ1-1 | NA | TRBV19 | NA | TGTGCCAGTAGTATAGTGGGAGTCGGCACTGAAGCTTTCTTT | CASSIVGVGTEAFF
TRBJ2-5 | NA | TRBV27 | TRBD2 | TGTGCCAGCAGTTTTTCGAGGACTAGTGGGGAAGAGACCCAGTACTTC | CASSFSRTSGEETQYF
TRBJ2-1 | few | TRBV9 | TRBD2 | TGTGCCAGCAGCGCCTACGTTTTTGCGGGGGGGGGCCGAAGCTCCTACAATGAGCAGTTCTTC | CASSAYVFAGGGRSSYNEQFF
TRBJ2-1 | NA | TRBV4-1 | TRBD1 | TGCGCCAGCAGCCCCGGAGGGGGACAGGGTAATAATGAGCAGTTCTTC | CASSPGGGQGNNEQFF
TRBJ2-5 | NA | TRBV4-1 | NA | TGCGCCAGCAGCCACCTCCAGGAGGGACGGGAAGAGACCCAGTACTTC | CASSHLQEGREETQYF